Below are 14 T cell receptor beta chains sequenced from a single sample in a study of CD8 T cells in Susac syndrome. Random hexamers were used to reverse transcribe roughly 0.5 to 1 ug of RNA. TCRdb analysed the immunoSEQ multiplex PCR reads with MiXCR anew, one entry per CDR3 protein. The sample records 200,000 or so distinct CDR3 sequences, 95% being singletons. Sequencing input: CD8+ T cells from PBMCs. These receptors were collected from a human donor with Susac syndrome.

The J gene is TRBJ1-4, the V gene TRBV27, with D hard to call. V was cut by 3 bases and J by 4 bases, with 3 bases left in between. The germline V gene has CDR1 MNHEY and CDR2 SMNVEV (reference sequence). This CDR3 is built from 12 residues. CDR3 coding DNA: TGTGCCAGCAGTTTCCTTAATGAAAAACTGTTTTTT. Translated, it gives CASSFLNEKLFF.

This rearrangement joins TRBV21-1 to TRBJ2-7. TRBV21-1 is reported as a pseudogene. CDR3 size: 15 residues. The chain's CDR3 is CASSKDIGVSYEQYF. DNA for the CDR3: TGTGCCAGCAGCAAAGATATCGGGGTATCCTACGAGCAGTACTTC.

CDR3 nucleotides: TGTGCCAGTAGTACGGACAGTCCTCATCAGCCCCAGCATTTT. Its translation is CASSTDSPHQPQHF. V is TRBV19 and J is TRBJ1-5; D is perhaps TRBD1 (6 bases). The CDR3 runs to 14 residues. Germline V gives CDR1 LNHDA, CDR2 SQIVND (reference sequence). Trimming cost V 4 bases and J 5 bases, with 12 bases left between them.

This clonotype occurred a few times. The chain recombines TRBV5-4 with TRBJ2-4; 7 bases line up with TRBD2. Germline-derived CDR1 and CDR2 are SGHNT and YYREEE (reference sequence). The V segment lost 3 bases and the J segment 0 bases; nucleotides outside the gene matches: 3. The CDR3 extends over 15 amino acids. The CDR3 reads CASSSRGVAKNIQYF. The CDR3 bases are TGTGCCAGCAGCTCCCGGGGGGTAGCCAAAAACATTCAGTACTTC.

The CDR3 DNA follows: TGTGCCAGCGGTCCACAGGGGGTCCCTGAAGCTTTCTTT. This translates into CASGPQGVPEAFF. The J gene is TRBJ1-1, the V gene TRBV2; 8 bases are shared with TRBD1. The CDR3 consists of 13 residues. V was clipped by 8 bases and J by 6 bases; unmatched bases: 8. CDR1 is SNHLY and CDR2 is FYNNEI in the germline V gene.

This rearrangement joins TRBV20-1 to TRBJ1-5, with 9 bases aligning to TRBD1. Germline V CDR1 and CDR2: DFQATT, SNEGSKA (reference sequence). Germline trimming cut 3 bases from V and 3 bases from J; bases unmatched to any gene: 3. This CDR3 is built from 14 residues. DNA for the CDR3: TGCAGTGCTAGGGACAGGGGCTTCAATCAGCCCCAGCATTTT. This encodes CSARDRGFNQPQHF.

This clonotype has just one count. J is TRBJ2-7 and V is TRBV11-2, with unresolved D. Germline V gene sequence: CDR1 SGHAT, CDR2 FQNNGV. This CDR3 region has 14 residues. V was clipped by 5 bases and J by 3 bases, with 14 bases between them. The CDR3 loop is CASSLSTAIYEQYF. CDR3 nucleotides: TGTGCCAGCAGCCTGTCAACGGCAATCTACGAGCAGTACTTC. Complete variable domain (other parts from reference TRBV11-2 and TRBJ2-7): EAGVAQSPRYKIIEKRQSVAFWCNPISGHATLYWYQQILGQGPKLLIQFQNNGVVDDSQLPKDRFSAERLKGVDSTLKIQPAKLEDSAVYLCASSLSTAIYEQYFGPGTRLTVT.

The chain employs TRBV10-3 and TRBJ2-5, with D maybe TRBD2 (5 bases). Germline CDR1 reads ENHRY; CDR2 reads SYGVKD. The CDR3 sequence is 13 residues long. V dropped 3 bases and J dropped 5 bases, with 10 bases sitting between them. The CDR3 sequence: CAISDLATETQYF. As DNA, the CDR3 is TGTGCCATCAGTGACCTAGCCACTGAGACCCAGTACTTC.

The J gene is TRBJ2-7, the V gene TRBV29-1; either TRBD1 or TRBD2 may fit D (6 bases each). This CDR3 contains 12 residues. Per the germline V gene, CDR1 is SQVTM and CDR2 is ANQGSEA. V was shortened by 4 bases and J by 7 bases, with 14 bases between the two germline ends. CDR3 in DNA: TGCAGCGTTGGGGGGGCCCCTGATGAGCAGTACTTC. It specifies CSVGGAPDEQYF.

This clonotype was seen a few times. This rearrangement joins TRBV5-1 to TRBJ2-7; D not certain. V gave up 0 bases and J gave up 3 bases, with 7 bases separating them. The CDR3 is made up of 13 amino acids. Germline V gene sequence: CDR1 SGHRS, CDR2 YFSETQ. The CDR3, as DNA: TGCGCCAGCAGCTTGGGACAAGACTACGAGCAGTACTTC. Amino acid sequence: CASSLGQDYEQYF.

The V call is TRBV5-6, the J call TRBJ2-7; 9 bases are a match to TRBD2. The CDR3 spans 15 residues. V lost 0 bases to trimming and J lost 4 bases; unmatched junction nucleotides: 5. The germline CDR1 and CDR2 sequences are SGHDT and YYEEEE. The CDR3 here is CASSLAGLAPYEQYF. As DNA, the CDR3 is TGTGCCAGCAGCTTGGCGGGACTAGCCCCATACGAGCAGTACTTC. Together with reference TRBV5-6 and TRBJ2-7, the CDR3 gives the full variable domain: DAGVTQSPTHLIKTRGQQVTLRCSPKSGHDTVSWYQQALGQGPQFIFQYYEEEERQRGNFPDRFSGHQFPNYSSELNVNALLLGDSALYLCASSLAGLAPYEQYFGPGTRLTVT.

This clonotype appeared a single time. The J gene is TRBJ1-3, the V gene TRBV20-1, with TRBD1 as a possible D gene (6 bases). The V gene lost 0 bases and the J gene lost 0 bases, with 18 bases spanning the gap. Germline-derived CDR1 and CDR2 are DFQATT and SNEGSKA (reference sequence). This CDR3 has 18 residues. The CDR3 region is CSARDLVGTGNSGNTIYF. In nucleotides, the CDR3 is TGCAGTGCTAGAGATCTAGTAGGAACAGGGAACTCTGGAAACACCATATATTTT.

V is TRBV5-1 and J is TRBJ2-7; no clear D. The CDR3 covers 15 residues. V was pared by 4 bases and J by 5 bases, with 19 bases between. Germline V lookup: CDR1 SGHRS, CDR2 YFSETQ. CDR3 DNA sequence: TGCGCCAGCAGCCCAAGTACGGGTAACCCTCACGAGCAGTACTTC. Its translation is CASSPSTGNPHEQYF.

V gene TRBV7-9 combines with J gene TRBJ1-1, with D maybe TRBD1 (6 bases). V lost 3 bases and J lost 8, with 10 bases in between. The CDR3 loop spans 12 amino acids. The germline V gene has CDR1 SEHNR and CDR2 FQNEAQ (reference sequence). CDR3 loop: CASSFTGPEAFF. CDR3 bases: TGTGCCAGCAGCTTTACAGGGCCAGAAGCTTTCTTT.